A selection of T cell receptor beta chains follows, all from one sample in a study of shared clonotypes between healthy human individuals. Produced via immunoSEQ multiplex PCR; TCRdb's table is partial and in-frame only. The sample shows over 1.5 million clones, 95% to 99% of them seen only once. Sequenced material: naive CD4+ T cells sorted from blood. These receptor sequences come from a man aged 25 to 40 in good health. Both conserved end residues are part of each CDR3. D genes are given only for firm matches. Size is omitted from some rows. Given values are once, few, many or a class for expanded clones.

J: TRBJ2-5; size: -; D: -; V: TRBV2; DNA: TGTGCCAGCAGGAGGGCAGGGGTAGAGACCCAGTACTTC; CDR3: CASRRAGVETQYF
J: TRBJ2-7; size: once; D: -; V: TRBV18; DNA: TGTGCCAGCTCACCAGAAGTCCACGAGCAGTACTTC; CDR3: CASSPEVHEQYF
J: TRBJ2-1; size: -; D: TRBD2; V: TRBV9; DNA: TGTGCCAGCAGCCCCCGGACTAGCGGGAGTTACGAGCAGTTCTTC; CDR3: CASSPRTSGSYEQFF
J: TRBJ2-2; size: -; D: -; V: TRBV2; DNA: TGTGCCAGCACCGGCCGCGTCGGCGCCGCGAACACCGGGGAGCTGTTTTTT; CDR3: CASTGRVGAANTGELFF
J: TRBJ2-5; size: -; D: TRBD1; V: TRBV7-7; DNA: TGTGCTAGCAGCCCGGACAGGTTGGGGGAGACCCAGTACTTC; CDR3: CASSPDRLGETQYF
J: TRBJ1-2; size: -; D: -; V: TRBV30; DNA: TGTGCCTGTCGCCAGTTTTATGGCTACACCTTC; CDR3: CACRQFYGYTF
J: TRBJ2-7; size: -; D: -; V: TRBV11-2; DNA: TGTGCCAGCAGCTTCGTGAACCGGGACAAGAGCTCCTACGAGCAGTACTTC; CDR3: CASSFVNRDKSSYEQYF
J: TRBJ2-2; size: once; D: TRBD2; V: TRBV28; DNA: TGTGCCAGCAGCCGGCTTTTTCAGCTAGCGGGAGACACCGGGGAGCTGTTTTTT; CDR3: CASSRLFQLAGDTGELFF
J: TRBJ2-5; size: -; D: -; V: TRBV7-2; DNA: TGTGCCAGCAGCCAAACAGGGTGGGAGACCCAGTACTTC; CDR3: CASSQTGWETQYF
J: TRBJ2-3; size: -; D: -; V: TRBV23-1; DNA: TGCGCCAGCAGTCAATCGAAACAGGGCACAGATACGCAGTATTTT; CDR3: CASSQSKQGTDTQYF
J: TRBJ2-7; size: -; D: TRBD1; V: TRBV5-1; DNA: TGCGCCAGCAGCCGACAGGGGGCCGTCGGGGAGGGAACCTACGAGCAGTACTTC; CDR3: CASSRQGAVGEGTYEQYF
J: TRBJ2-2; size: -; D: -; V: TRBV5-1; DNA: TGCGCCAGCAGCTTGGGTGCCCTAGCAAACACCGGGGAGCTGTTTTTT; CDR3: CASSLGALANTGELFF
J: TRBJ2-3; size: -; D: TRBD2; V: TRBV5-1; DNA: TGCGCCAGCAGCTCGGGACTAGCGGGAGGGCGGCCAGACACAGATACGCAGTATTTT; CDR3: CASSSGLAGGRPDTDTQYF